The 14 T cell receptor beta chains given below trace back to one sample, sequenced in a study of cytomegalovirus exposure and HLA in healthy donors. PCR employed 60 Vbeta and 13 Jbeta primers. This table comes from immunoSEQ multiplex PCR, and its TCRdb copy is limited to in-frame clones, with some not included. The repertoire holds about 170,000 clones, with approximately 78% as singletons. Sequencing was carried out using PBMCs. The receptors come from a girl between 2 and 10 years old in good health and CMV-seropositive.

The chain joins TRBV9 to TRBJ2-2, with D possibly matching TRBD1 (6 bases). The germline CDR1 and CDR2 sequences are SGDLS and YYNGEE. Trimming shortened V by 0 bases and J by 6 bases, and 12 bases separated the two germline ends. This CDR3 is built from 15 residues. Written as DNA, the CDR3 is TGTGCCAGCAGCGTAGCTGGGGGCAGGGCCGGGGAGCTGTTTTTT. It yields the protein CASSVAGGRAGELFF.

The V gene is TRBV4-1, the J gene TRBJ1-2; TRBD1 might be the D (6 bases). Trimming took off 1 base at V and 3 bases at J, with 12 bases between the two ends. CDR3 length: 15 residues. Germline V lookup: CDR1 MGHRA, CDR2 YSYEKL. CDR3 in amino acids: CASSQAPGADYGYTF. For the CDR3, the DNA is TGCGCCAGCAGCCAAGCCCCAGGGGCGGACTATGGCTACACCTTC.

The chain couples TRBV5-6 to TRBJ2-7; TRBD1 matches at 8 bases. The V and J ends lost 4 bases and 1 base, in that order; junction bases with no gene match: 16. CDR3 size: 18 residues. The germline V gene has CDR1 SGHDT and CDR2 YYEEEE. CDR3 in DNA: TGTGCCAGCAGCCGCGGGACAGACAGGGGTTATTATTCCTACGAGCAGTACTTC. Translating gives CASSRGTDRGYYSYEQYF.

This rearrangement joins TRBV5-1 to TRBJ2-2, with a possible D match to TRBD2 (5 bases). The V gene lost 3 bases and the J gene lost 1 base, with 10 bases spanning the gap. The CDR3 contains 15 residues. The germline V gene has CDR1 SGHRS and CDR2 YFSETQ. CDR3 in amino acids: CASSWSSVNTGELFF. The CDR3 DNA sequence: TGCGCCAGCAGCTGGAGTAGCGTGAACACCGGGGAGCTGTTTTTT.

This chain uses TRBV10-3 with TRBJ2-5; a possible D gene is TRBD2 (6 bases). Deletions cut 2 bases from V and 4 bases from J, with 14 bases between. This CDR3 spans 15 amino acids. CDR1 and CDR2 (germline): ENHRY, SYGVKD. The CDR3 nucleotides read TGTGCCATCAGTGAGCCGCAGGGACTTGGAGAGACCCAGTACTTC. It yields the protein CAISEPQGLGETQYF.

This clone has just one count. This chain links TRBV7-9 with TRBJ2-5; D gene ambiguous. The CDR3 covers 13 residues. From germline, CDR1 is SEHNR and CDR2 FQNEAQ (reference sequence). V gave up 3 bases and J gave up 1 base, with 6 bases separating them. The CDR3 loop reads CASSLGLQETQYF. The CDR3 DNA is TGTGCCAGCAGCTTGGGCCTCCAAGAGACCCAGTACTTC.

The chain has TRBV27 and TRBJ2-3; 7 bases are shared with TRBD1. V shed 6 bases and J 2 bases; nucleotides not matched to a gene: 8. Germline assignment: CDR1 MNHEY and CDR2 SMNVEV (reference sequence). The CDR3 contains 15 residues. The CDR3 region is CASSKGQHVTDTQYF. The CDR3 DNA reads as TGTGCCAGCAGCAAGGGACAGCACGTCACAGATACGCAGTATTTT.

The V gene is TRBV21-1, the J gene TRBJ1-4. TRBV21-1 constitutes a pseudogene. The CDR3 has 19 residues. CDR3 sequence (DNA): TGTGCCAGCAGCAACGGGGTGGCGGGGACCGTCTCCCTTAATGAAAAACTGTTTTTT. Translated, it gives CASSNGVAGTVSLNEKLFF.

The genes are TRBV30 and TRBJ1-3; TRBD1 agrees at 7 bases. J gave up 4 bases and V 3 bases, and 6 bases lay outside the gene matches. The germline V gene has CDR1 GTSNPN and CDR2 SVGIG (reference sequence). The CDR3 length is 14 residues. The CDR3 DNA follows: TGTGCCTGGAGCACAGGGGTGAGGGGAAACACCATATATTTT. Translated, it gives CAWSTGVRGNTIYF. Drawing the rest from reference TRBV30 and TRBJ1-3, the complete variable domain is SQTIHQWPATLVQPVGSPLSLECTVEGTSNPNLYWYRQAAGRGLQLLFYSVGIGQISSEVPQNLSASRPQDRQFILSSKKLLLSDSGFYLCAWSTGVRGNTIYFGEGSWLTVV.

The table lists this clone with a count of one. The chain is built from TRBV28 and TRBJ1-5, with 10 bases fitting TRBD1. The J segment lost 2 bases and the V segment lost 5 bases, leaving 3 bases of the junction unmatched. The CDR3 extends over 15 amino acids. Germline V gene lookup returns CDR1 MDHEN and CDR2 SYDVKM. Here the CDR3 DNA reads TGTGCCAGCAGTCCCGGGACAGGGGGCAATCAGCCCCAGCATTTT. Translated: CASSPGTGGNQPQHF.

The chain couples TRBV7-9 to TRBJ1-2; 9 bases match TRBD1. Germline CDR1 is SEHNR and CDR2 is FQNEAQ (reference sequence). This CDR3 spans 18 amino acids. Trimming at V came to 5 bases and at J to 1 base, leaving 14 bases not matched to a gene. CDR3 residues: CASSPQQGAGGNNYGYTF. For the CDR3, the DNA is TGTGCCAGCAGCCCGCAACAGGGGGCAGGTGGTAATAACTATGGCTACACCTTC.

The chain joins TRBV5-1 to TRBJ2-7; D gene ambiguous. CDR1 and CDR2 (germline): SGHRS, YFSETQ. The CDR3 contains 12 residues. V dropped 1 base and J dropped 1 base, with 3 bases sitting between them. CDR3 nucleotides: TGCGCCAGCAGCTTGCCATCCTACGAGCAGTACTTC. Its translation: CASSLPSYEQYF.

The chain links TRBV5-1 to TRBJ2-2, with TRBD2 identical over 10 bases. The CDR3 is 15 residues long. The V and J ends lost 4 bases and 4 bases, in that order; junction bases with no gene match: 4. CDR1 SGHRS and CDR2 YFSETQ come from the germline V gene. The CDR3 DNA follows: TGCGCCAGCAGCCTAGCGGGAGTCGGCACCGGGGAGCTGTTTTTT. Its translation: CASSLAGVGTGELFF.

This clone was counted once. This sequence joins TRBV5-1 and TRBJ1-3, with unresolved D. Trimming removed 4 bases at V and 2 bases at J, with 16 bases between. CDR1 is SGHRS and CDR2 is YFSETQ in the germline V gene. The CDR3 is made up of 16 amino acids. CDR3 sequence: CASSPVRGVAGNTIYF. The CDR3 region has the DNA TGCGCCAGCAGCCCCGTGCGGGGAGTAGCTGGAAACACCATATATTTT.